The 21 T cell receptor beta chains below were found in one sample sequenced in a study of blood T cell repertoires in COVID-19. Repertoires were generated with immunoSEQ multiplex PCR, while TCRdb's copy carries only in-frame clones and drops some. The sample includes 100,000 to 150,000 clones, 90% to 95% of them seen just once. Input material: peripheral blood. All receptors derive from a man between 45 and 60 years old with COVID-19, enrolled during active disease.

The chain carries TRBV29-1 and TRBJ2-1; TRBD2 aligns across 11 bases. Germline CDR1 reads SQVTM; CDR2 reads ANQGSEA. CDR3 length: 16 amino acids. The V segment lost 5 bases and the J segment 1 base; nucleotides outside the gene matches: 7. CDR3 nucleotides: TGCAGCGTTATCCTAGCGGGAGGAGGGTCCTACAATGAGCAGTTCTTC. This encodes CSVILAGGGSYNEQFF.

In its sample, this clone was seen once. The V call is TRBV7-3, the J call TRBJ2-1, with 7 positions matching TRBD2. The germline V gene encodes CDR1 SGHTA and CDR2 FQGTGA. Trimming cost V 8 bases and J 7 bases; bases outside gene matches: 8. CDR3 length: 13 amino acids. The CDR3, as DNA: TGTGCCAGCTCTAGCGGTGGGGTGAATGAGCAGTTCTTC. Protein: CASSSGGVNEQFF.

This clone has more than one count but fewer than ten. The chain is built from TRBV4-1 and TRBJ1-6; D is unresolved. The CDR3 length is 14 residues. Trimming stripped 0 bases from V and 7 bases from J, with 7 bases between. From germline, CDR1 is MGHRA and CDR2 YSYEKL. The CDR3 nucleotides are TGCGCCAGCAGCCAAGAGCCGGGAAATTCACCCCTCCACTTT. It specifies CASSQEPGNSPLHF.

The rearrangement links TRBV5-5 to TRBJ2-3, with TRBD1 matching over 11 bases. There are 14 residues in the CDR3. J was trimmed by 4 bases and V by 4 bases; bases with no gene match: 2. CDR1 is SGHKS and CDR2 is YYEKEE in the germline V gene (reference sequence). CDR3 amino acids: CASSQGQGADTQYF. CDR3 nucleotide sequence: TGTGCCAGCAGCCAGGGACAGGGGGCAGATACGCAGTATTTT.

The chain is built from TRBV29-1 and TRBJ1-1; TRBD1 matches 10 bases. Trimming cost V 5 bases and J 3 bases; bases outside gene matches: 3. The CDR3 loop spans 13 amino acids. Germline V lookup: CDR1 SQVTM, CDR2 ANQGSEA. CDR3 DNA sequence: TGCAGCGTTCGAGACAGGGGGCACACTGAAGCTTTCTTT. It codes for CSVRDRGHTEAFF.

V is TRBV3-1 (or the pseudogene TRBV3-2) and J is TRBJ2-1; D is possibly TRBD1 (6 bases). V lost 4 bases and J lost 4, with 20 bases in between. CDR1 and CDR2 from the germline V gene are LGHDT and YNNKEL (reference sequence). The CDR3 runs 17 residues. The CDR3: CASSPGEGVEGYNEQFF. The CDR3 coding sequence is TGTGCCAGCAGCCCAGGAGAGGGGGTGGAAGGGTACAATGAGCAGTTCTTC.

This clone was seen only a few times. The CDR3 nucleotides read TGTGCCAGCAGTGAAGGGCGGGGATACACCGGGGAGCTGTTTTTT. This codes for CASSEGRGYTGELFF. The rearrangement links TRBV2 to TRBJ2-2; perhaps TRBD2 as D (6 bases). The CDR3 is made up of 15 amino acids. CDR1 is SNHLY and CDR2 is FYNNEI in the germline V gene. Trimming removed 1 base at V and 3 bases at J, with 9 bases between.

The chain links TRBV14 to TRBJ2-2, with 9 bases matching TRBD1. The CDR3 sequence is 16 residues long. V dropped 4 bases and J dropped 4; count of bases not matched to a gene: 7. Germline-derived CDR1 and CDR2 are SGHDN and FVKESK. CDR3 sequence reads: CASSPGDRVATGELFF. CDR3 coding DNA: TGTGCCAGCAGCCCTGGGGACAGGGTTGCCACCGGGGAGCTGTTTTTT.

The chain links TRBV9 to TRBJ2-5, with TRBD2 matching 14 bases. Trimming at V came to 3 bases and at J to 5 bases, leaving 6 bases not matched to a gene. CDR1 is SGDLS, CDR2 YYNGEE, per germline. The CDR3 loop spans 16 amino acids. DNA of the CDR3: TGTGCCAGCAGCGAGGGACTAGCGGGAGCAGGGGAGACCCAGTACTTC. Its protein product is CASSEGLAGAGETQYF. The full variable domain, with the rest looked up from reference TRBV9 and TRBJ2-5, is DSGVTQTPKHLITATGQRVTLRCSPRSGDLSVYWYQQSLDQGLQFLIQYYNGEERAKGNILERFSAQQFPDLHSELNLSSLELGDSALYFCASSEGLAGAGETQYFGPGTRLLVL.

The chain uses TRBV24-1 and TRBJ2-1; 8 bases line up with TRBD2. Looked up from germline, CDR1 is KGHDR and CDR2 is SFDVKD. This CDR3 has 14 amino acids. Trimming cost V 9 bases and J 4 bases; bases outside gene matches: 7. The CDR3 DNA sequence: TGTGCCACCCATGCGGGGGGCAGTTACAATGAGCAGTTCTTC. Protein product: CATHAGGSYNEQFF.

The chain links TRBV30 to TRBJ1-2; no reliable D call. From germline, CDR1 is GTSNPN and CDR2 SVGIG (reference sequence). The CDR3 length is 13 residues. The germline V and J ends were trimmed by 0 bases and 5 bases, with 10 bases remaining between them. CDR3 in DNA: TGTGCCTGGAGTGTTGGCAGTTCATATGGCTACACCTTC. Amino acids: CAWSVGSSYGYTF. Using reference TRBV30 and TRBJ1-2 for the parts outside the CDR3, the full variable domain is SQTIHQWPATLVQPVGSPLSLECTVEGTSNPNLYWYRQAAGRGLQLLFYSVGIGQISSEVPQNLSASRPQDRQFILSSKKLLLSDSGFYLCAWSVGSSYGYTFGSGTRLTVV.

The count of this clone is one. The chain carries TRBV5-5 and TRBJ2-1, with 7 bases lining up with TRBD1. J lost 0 bases, V lost 4 bases, and 7 bases had no gene match. Germline values: CDR1 SGHKS, CDR2 YYEKEE (reference sequence). The CDR3 consists of 16 residues. In DNA form, the CDR3 reads TGTGCCAGCAGCGGGACAGCGCCTAGCTCCTACAATGAGCAGTTCTTC. This encodes CASSGTAPSSYNEQFF.

V and J are TRBV30 and TRBJ2-1, with a possible D match to TRBD2 (5 bases). The CDR3 has 13 residues. Trimming took off 4 bases at V and 0 bases at J, with 7 bases between the two ends. Germline CDR1 and CDR2: GTSNPN and SVGIG (reference sequence). CDR3 protein: CAWTRVSYNEQFF. DNA of the CDR3: TGTGCCTGGACGAGGGTCTCCTACAATGAGCAGTTCTTC. Supplemented by reference TRBV30 and TRBJ2-1, the full variable domain reads SQTIHQWPATLVQPVGSPLSLECTVEGTSNPNLYWYRQAAGRGLQLLFYSVGIGQISSEVPQNLSASRPQDRQFILSSKKLLLSDSGFYLCAWTRVSYNEQFFGPGTRLTVL.

The chain couples TRBV6-5 to TRBJ2-5; D is uncertain. V lost 0 bases to trimming and J lost 1 base, with 6 bases between them. This CDR3 has 14 residues. Germline values: CDR1 MNHEY, CDR2 SVGAGI. Written as DNA, the CDR3 is TGTGCCAGCAGTTACTCGAGCCCCCAAGAGACCCAGTACTTC. It encodes CASSYSSPQETQYF.

This chain uses TRBV30 with TRBJ2-6; D is uncertain. The CDR3 covers 14 residues. From germline, CDR1 is GTSNPN and CDR2 SVGIG (reference sequence). Trimming left V 0 bases short and J 1 base short, with 4 bases between. The CDR3 bases are TGTGCCTGGAGTGTACAATCTGGGGCCAACGTCCTGACTTTC. The encoded protein is CAWSVQSGANVLTF.

The chain employs TRBV6-1 and TRBJ1-6, with a weak D call TRBD1 (6 bases). CDR3 size: 18 residues. The V gene's germline CDR1 is MNHNS and CDR2 SASEGT. V gave up 2 bases and J gave up 0 bases, with 14 bases separating them. CDR3 residues: CASSEKIGGSSYNSPLHF. The DNA of the CDR3 is TGTGCCAGCAGTGAAAAGATTGGGGGCAGCTCCTATAATTCACCCCTCCACTTT.

Only one count was recorded for this clone. The chain is built from TRBV18 and TRBJ2-3; a possible D gene is TRBD1 (5 bases). Deletions cut 6 bases from V and 1 base from J, with 8 bases between. The CDR3 runs 13 residues. Germline CDR1 is KGHSH and CDR2 is LQKENI. CDR3 sequence reads: CASSLRGTDTQYF. CDR3 coding DNA: TGTGCCAGCTCCCTCAGGGGCACAGATACGCAGTATTTT.

The rearrangement uses TRBV28 and TRBJ1-2; unclear D gene. V lost 3 bases, J lost 0 bases, and 8 bases lay in between. Per germline, CDR1 MDHEN and CDR2 SYDVKM. This CDR3 has 14 residues. DNA of the CDR3: TGTGCCAGCAGTTTGGCAGTTACTAACTATGGCTACACCTTC. The encoded protein is CASSLAVTNYGYTF.

The chain uses TRBV15 and TRBJ2-3; the D is unclear. The CDR3 has 13 amino acids. The germline V and J ends were trimmed by 0 bases and 4 bases, with 5 bases remaining between them. CDR1 and CDR2 from the germline V gene are LNHNV and YYDKDF (reference sequence). The CDR3 DNA reads as TGTGCCACCAGCAGAGATCTCCCAGATACGCAGTATTTT. As protein: CATSRDLPDTQYF.

The chain is built from TRBV24-1 and TRBJ2-1, with TRBD2 matching 8 bases. The CDR3 is made up of 16 amino acids. J lost 4 bases, V lost 0 bases, and 4 bases had no gene match. In germline, CDR1 is KGHDR, CDR2 SFDVKD. This CDR3 reads CATSDLTSGSYNEQFF. DNA of the CDR3: TGTGCCACCAGTGATTTGACAAGCGGGAGTTACAATGAGCAGTTCTTC.

The J gene is TRBJ1-6, the V gene TRBV15, with 7 bases lining up with TRBD1. The CDR3 extends over 15 amino acids. Trimming cost V 0 bases and J 10 bases; bases outside gene matches: 6. The V gene's germline CDR1 is LNHNV and CDR2 YYDKDF (reference sequence). The CDR3 DNA is TGTGCCACCAGCAGAGATGGGGGACAGCTATCACCCCTCCACTTT. Its translation is CATSRDGGQLSPLHF.